This is a list of T cell receptor beta chains from one sample in a study of Graves' ophthalmopathy and Graves' hyperthyroidism. TCRdb processed the multiplex PCR reads anew with MiXCR; each CDR3 protein has one entry. Among approximately 1.2 million distinct CDR3 sequences listed, 35% to 45% were seen once. Sequenced material: peripheral blood or thyroid tissue (not recorded which). These receptors all come from an adult man with Graves' hyperthyroidism. The conserved cysteine and the conserved F or W are not part of the CDR3 here.

TRBJ2-7	TRBV11-2	ASSRARGNYEQY
TRBJ1-2	TRBV7-2	ASSLAGTGGTYGYT
TRBJ1-3	TRBV29-1	SVGYGGRAGNTIY
TRBJ1-1	TRBV29-1	SVSLSMNTEAF
TRBJ1-2	TRBV7-9	ASSWGQGAILDGYT
TRBJ2-2	TRBV4-2	ASSFGPGRNTGELF
TRBJ1-4	TRBV25-1	ASSEFGLATATNEKLF
TRBJ1-2	TRBV4-3	ASSQDFAGSYGYT
TRBJ2-5	TRBV7-9	ASSLEAGWAETQY
TRBJ1-3	TRBV7-2	ASSLRQASPNTIY
TRBJ1-5	TRBV19	ASTEDRGVEGNQPQH
TRBJ1-4	TRBV6-5	ASSYSGQANEKLF
TRBJ2-2	TRBV20-1	SARDGLAGADGELF
TRBJ1-4	TRBV7-9	ASSLGEPNEKLF
TRBJ1-6	TRBV2	ASSPGTQRGSLH
TRBJ2-7	TRBV20-1	SASSQASSYEQY
TRBJ1-2	TRBV7-9	ASSLGLGSYGYT
TRBJ1-1	TRBV12-3/TRBV12-4	ASARAPEAF
TRBJ1-1	TRBV15	ATSSPEENTEAF
TRBJ1-1	TRBV15	ATSRDKGASGAF
TRBJ2-7	TRBV29-1	SVAILGRRNEQY
TRBJ2-5	TRBV3-1	ASSKLAGGETQY
TRBJ1-2	TRBV10-2	ASSESGNYGYT
TRBJ1-6	TRBV15	ATSSLGGRAGNSPLH
TRBJ2-2	TRBV7-2	ASSSPVNTGELF
TRBJ2-7	TRBV2	ASSEVGQGYEQY
TRBJ1-5	TRBV20-1	SAGDIQTDSNQPQH
TRBJ1-1	TRBV29-1	SSRQATEAF
TRBJ2-7	TRBV29-1	SVVSSGRGPYEQY
TRBJ1-1	TRBV12-3/TRBV12-4	ASTWGQYNMNTEAF
TRBJ1-4	TRBV7-6	ASSFRAGVKEKLF
TRBJ2-7	TRBV7-2	ASSSQRGVYEQY
TRBJ1-3	TRBV24-1	AIRGAPSGNTIN
TRBJ2-6	TRBV7-9	ASSYTQGWAGANVLT
TRBJ1-5	TRBV2	ASSDVLPGSQPQH